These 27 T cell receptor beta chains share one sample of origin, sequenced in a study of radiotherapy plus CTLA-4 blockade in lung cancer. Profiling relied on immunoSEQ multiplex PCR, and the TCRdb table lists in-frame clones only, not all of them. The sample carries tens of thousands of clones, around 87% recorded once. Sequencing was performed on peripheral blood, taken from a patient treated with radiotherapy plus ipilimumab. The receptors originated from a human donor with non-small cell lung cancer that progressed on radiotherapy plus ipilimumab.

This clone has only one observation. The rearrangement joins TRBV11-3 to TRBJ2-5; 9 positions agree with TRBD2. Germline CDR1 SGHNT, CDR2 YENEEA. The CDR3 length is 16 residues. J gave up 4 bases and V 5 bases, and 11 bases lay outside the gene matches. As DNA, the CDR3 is TGTGCCAGCAGCCGAGTGGCGGGAGGGGTGGGAGAGACCCAGTACTTC. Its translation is CASSRVAGGVGETQYF.

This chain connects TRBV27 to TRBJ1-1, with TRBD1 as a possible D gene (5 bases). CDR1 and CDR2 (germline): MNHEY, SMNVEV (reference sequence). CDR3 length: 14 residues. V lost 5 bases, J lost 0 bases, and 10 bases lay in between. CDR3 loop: CASSHGTVNTEAFF. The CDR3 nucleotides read TGTGCCAGCAGTCACGGGACGGTGAACACTGAAGCTTTCTTT.

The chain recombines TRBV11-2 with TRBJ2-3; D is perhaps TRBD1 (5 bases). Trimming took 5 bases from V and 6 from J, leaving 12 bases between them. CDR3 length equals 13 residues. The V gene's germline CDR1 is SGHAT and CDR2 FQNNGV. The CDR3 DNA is TGTGCCAGCAGCCCTAGGGGTGGGGATACGCAGTATTTT. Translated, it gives CASSPRGGDTQYF.

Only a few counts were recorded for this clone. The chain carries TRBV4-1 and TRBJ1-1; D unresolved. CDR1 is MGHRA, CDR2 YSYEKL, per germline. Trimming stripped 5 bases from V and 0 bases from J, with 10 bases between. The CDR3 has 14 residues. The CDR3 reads CASSSEGLNTEAFF. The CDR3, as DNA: TGCGCCAGCAGCTCGGAGGGTTTGAACACTGAAGCTTTCTTT.

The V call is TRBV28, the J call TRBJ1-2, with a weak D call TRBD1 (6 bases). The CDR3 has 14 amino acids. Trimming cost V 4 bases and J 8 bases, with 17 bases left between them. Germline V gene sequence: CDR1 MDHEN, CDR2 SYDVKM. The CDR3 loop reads CASSYPGESWGYTF. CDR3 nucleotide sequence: TGTGCCAGCAGTTACCCAGGGGAGAGTTGGGGCTACACCTTC.

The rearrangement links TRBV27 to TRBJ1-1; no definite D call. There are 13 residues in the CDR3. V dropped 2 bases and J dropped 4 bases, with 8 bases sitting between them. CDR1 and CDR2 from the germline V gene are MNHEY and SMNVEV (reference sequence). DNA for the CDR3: TGTGCCAGCAGTTTAAACGGCCTCACTGAAGCTTTCTTT. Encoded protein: CASSLNGLTEAFF.

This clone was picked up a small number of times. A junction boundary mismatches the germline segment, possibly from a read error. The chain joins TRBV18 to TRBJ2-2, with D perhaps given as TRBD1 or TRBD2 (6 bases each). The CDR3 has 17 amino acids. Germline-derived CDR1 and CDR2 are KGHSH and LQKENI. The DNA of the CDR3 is TGTGCCAGCTCACCAGCCGTCGGAGGGGGGAACCCCGGGGAGCTGTTTTTT. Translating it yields CASSPAVGGGNPGELFF.

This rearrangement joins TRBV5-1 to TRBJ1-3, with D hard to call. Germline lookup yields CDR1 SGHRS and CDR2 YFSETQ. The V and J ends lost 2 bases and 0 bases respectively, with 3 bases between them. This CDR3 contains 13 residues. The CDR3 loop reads CASSFSSGNTIYF. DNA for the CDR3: TGCGCCAGCAGCTTTAGCTCTGGAAACACCATATATTTT.

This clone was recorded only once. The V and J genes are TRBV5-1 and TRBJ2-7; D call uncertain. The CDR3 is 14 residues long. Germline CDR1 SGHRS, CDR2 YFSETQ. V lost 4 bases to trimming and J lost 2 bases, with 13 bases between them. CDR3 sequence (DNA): TGCGCCAGCAGCCCAAATGACAAGCCCTACGAGCAGTACTTC. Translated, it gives CASSPNDKPYEQYF.

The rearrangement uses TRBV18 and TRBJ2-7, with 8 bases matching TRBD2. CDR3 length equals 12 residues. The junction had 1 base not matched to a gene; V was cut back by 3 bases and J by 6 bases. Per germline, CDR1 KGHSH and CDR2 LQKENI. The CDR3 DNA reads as TGTGCCAGCTCACCGACTAGCGCCGAGCAGTACTTC. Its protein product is CASSPTSAEQYF. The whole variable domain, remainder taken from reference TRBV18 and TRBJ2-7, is NAGVMQNPRHLVRRRGQEARLRCSPMKGHSHVYWYRQLPEEGLKFMVYLQKENIIDESGMPKERFSAEFPKEGPSILRIQQVVRGDSAAYFCASSPTSAEQYFGPGTRLTVT.

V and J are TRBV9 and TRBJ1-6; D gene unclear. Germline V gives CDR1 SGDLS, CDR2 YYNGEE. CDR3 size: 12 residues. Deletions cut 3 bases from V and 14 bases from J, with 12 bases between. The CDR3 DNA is TGTGCCAGCAGCGAGGGTGCGGGCACCCTCCACTTT. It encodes CASSEGAGTLHF.

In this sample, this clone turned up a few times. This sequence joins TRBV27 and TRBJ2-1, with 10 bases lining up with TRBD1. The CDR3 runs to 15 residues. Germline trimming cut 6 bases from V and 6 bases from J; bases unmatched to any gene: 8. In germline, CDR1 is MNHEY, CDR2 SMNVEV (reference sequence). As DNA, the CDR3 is TGTGCCAGCAGCCCCCGGGACAGGGGTTTCAATGAGCAGTTCTTC. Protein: CASSPRDRGFNEQFF.

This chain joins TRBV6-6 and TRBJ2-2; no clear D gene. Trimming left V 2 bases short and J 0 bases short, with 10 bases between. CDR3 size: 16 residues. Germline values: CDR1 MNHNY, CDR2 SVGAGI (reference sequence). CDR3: CASSYGRNPNTGELFF. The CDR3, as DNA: TGTGCCAGCAGTTACGGGCGGAACCCGAACACCGGGGAGCTGTTTTTT.

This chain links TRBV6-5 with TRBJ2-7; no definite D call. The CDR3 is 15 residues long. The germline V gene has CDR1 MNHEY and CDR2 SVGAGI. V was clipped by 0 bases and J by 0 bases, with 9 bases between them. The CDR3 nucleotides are TGTGCCAGCAGTTACTCTGGCAGTTTCTCCTACGAGCAGTACTTC. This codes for CASSYSGSFSYEQYF.

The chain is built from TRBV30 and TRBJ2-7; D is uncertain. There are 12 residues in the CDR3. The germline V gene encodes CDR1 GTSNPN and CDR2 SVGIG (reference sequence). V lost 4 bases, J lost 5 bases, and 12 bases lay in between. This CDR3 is CAWMGPTDEQYF. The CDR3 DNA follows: TGTGCCTGGATGGGCCCGACCGACGAGCAGTACTTC.

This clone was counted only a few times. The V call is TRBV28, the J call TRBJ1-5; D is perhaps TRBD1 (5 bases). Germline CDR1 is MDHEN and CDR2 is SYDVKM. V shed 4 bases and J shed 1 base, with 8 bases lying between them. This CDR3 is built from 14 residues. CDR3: CASSSGGSNQPQHF. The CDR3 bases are TGTGCCAGCAGTTCTGGGGGGAGCAATCAGCCCCAGCATTTT.

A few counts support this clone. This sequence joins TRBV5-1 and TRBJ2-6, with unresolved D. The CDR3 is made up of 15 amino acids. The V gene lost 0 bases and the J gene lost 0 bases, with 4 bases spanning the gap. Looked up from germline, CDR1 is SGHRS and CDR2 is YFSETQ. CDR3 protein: CASSLDGSGANVLTF. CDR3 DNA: TGCGCCAGCAGCTTGGACGGCTCTGGGGCCAACGTCCTGACTTTC.

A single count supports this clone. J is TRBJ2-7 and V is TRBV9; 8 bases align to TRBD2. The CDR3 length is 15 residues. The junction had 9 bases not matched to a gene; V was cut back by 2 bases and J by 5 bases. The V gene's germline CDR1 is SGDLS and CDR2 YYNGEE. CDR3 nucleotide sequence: TGTGCCAGCAGCGTGACCGGGGGGGCTTTCGACGAGCAGTACTTC. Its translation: CASSVTGGAFDEQYF.

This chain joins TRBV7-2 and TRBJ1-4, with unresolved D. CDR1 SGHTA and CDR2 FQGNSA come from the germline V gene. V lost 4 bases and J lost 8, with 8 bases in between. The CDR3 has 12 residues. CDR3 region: CASSSLREKLFF. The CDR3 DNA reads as TGTGCCAGCAGCTCCCTACGGGAAAAACTGTTTTTT.

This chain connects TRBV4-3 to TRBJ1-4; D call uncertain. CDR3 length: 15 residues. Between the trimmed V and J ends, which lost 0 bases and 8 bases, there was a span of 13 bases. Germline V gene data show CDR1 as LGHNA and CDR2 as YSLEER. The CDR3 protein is CASSQDREPGEKLFF. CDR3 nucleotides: TGCGCCAGCAGCCAAGATCGGGAGCCGGGGGAAAAACTGTTTTTT.

The CDR3, as DNA: TGTGCCAGCAGCATCAGGGGGGAAGTTGAAAAACTGTTTTTT. Its translation: CASSIRGEVEKLFF. V and J are TRBV28 and TRBJ1-4; 7 bases are shared with TRBD1. Germline loops: CDR1 MDHEN, CDR2 SYDVKM. CDR3 length equals 14 residues. V lost 6 bases to trimming and J lost 7 bases; unmatched junction nucleotides: 8.

The CDR3 sequence: CASSEGPQLEQYF. In DNA, the CDR3 is TGTGCCAGCAGTGAAGGGCCCCAGCTGGAGCAGTACTTC. V and J are TRBV2 and TRBJ2-7; D ambiguous. The germline V gene has CDR1 SNHLY and CDR2 FYNNEI. The CDR3 covers 13 residues. Deletions cut 1 base from V and 7 bases from J, with 11 bases between.

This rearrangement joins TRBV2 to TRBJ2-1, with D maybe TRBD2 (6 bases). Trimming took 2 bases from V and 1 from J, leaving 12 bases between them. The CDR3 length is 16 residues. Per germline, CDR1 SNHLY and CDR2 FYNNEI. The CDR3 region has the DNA TGTGCCAGCAGTGAAATTCGGGGGTCTTCCTACAATGAGCAGTTCTTC. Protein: CASSEIRGSSYNEQFF.

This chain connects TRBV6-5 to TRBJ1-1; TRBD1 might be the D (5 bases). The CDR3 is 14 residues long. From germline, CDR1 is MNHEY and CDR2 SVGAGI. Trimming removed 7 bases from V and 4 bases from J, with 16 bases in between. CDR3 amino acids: CASTERGIGTEAFF. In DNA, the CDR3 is TGTGCCAGCACCGAAAGGGGCATCGGCACTGAAGCTTTCTTT.

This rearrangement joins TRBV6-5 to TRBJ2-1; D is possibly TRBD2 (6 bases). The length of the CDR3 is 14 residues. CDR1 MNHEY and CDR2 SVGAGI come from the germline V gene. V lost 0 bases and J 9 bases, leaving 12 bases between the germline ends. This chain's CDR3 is CASSYSRTIPEQFF. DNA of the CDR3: TGTGCCAGCAGTTACTCGCGGACTATTCCTGAGCAGTTCTTC.

CDR3 in amino acids: CASRREPDTEAFF. Here the CDR3 DNA reads TGTGCCAGCAGAAGGGAACCTGACACTGAAGCTTTCTTT. The chain carries TRBV6-1 and TRBJ1-1; D ambiguous. Per germline, CDR1 MNHNS and CDR2 SASEGT. V lost 6 bases and J 3 bases, leaving 11 bases between the germline ends. This CDR3 has 13 amino acids.

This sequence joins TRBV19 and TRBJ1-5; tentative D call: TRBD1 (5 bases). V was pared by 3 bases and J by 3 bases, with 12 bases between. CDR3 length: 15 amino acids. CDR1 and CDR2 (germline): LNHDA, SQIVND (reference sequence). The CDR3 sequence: CASSIQKGYNQPQHF. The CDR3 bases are TGTGCCAGTAGTATTCAGAAGGGGTACAATCAGCCCCAGCATTTT.